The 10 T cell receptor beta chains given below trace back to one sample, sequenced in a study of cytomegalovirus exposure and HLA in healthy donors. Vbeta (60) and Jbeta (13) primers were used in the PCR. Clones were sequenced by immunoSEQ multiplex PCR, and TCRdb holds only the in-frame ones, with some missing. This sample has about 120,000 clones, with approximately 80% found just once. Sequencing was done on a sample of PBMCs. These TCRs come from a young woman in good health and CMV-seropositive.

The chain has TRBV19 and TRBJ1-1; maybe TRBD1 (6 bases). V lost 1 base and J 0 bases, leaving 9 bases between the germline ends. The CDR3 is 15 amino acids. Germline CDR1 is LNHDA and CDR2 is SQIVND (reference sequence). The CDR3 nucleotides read TGTGCCAGTAGTATAGTAACAGGGCTGAACACTGAAGCTTTCTTT. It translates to CASSIVTGLNTEAFF.

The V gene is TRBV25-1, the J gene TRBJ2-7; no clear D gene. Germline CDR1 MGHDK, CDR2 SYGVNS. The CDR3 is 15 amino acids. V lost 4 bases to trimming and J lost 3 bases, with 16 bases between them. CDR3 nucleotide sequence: TGTGCCAGCAGTGGAATCAGAGCTTCGGGCTACGAGCAGTACTTC. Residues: CASSGIRASGYEQYF.

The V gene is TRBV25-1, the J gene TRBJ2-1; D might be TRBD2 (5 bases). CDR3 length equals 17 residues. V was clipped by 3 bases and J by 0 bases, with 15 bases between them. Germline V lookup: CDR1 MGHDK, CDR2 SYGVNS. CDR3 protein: CASSDLLAQSSYNEQFF. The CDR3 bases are TGTGCCAGCAGTGACCTCCTAGCCCAAAGCTCCTACAATGAGCAGTTCTTC.

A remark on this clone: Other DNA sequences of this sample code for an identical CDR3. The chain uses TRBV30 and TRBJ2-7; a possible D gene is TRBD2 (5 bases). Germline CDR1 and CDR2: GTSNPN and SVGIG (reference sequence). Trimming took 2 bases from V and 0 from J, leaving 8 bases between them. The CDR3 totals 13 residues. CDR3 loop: CAWSRGSSYEQYF. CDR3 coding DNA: TGTGCCTGGAGTCGAGGGAGCTCCTACGAGCAGTACTTC.

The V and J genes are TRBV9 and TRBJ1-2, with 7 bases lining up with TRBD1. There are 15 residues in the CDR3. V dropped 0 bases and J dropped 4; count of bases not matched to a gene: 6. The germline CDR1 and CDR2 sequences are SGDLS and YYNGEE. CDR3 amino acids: CASSVGAGTVYGYTF. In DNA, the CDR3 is TGTGCCAGCAGCGTAGGGGCCGGGACAGTCTATGGCTACACCTTC.

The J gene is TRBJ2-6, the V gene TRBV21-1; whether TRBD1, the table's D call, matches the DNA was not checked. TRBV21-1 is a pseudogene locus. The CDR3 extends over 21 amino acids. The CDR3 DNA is TGTGCCAGCAGCAAAGGGCGCGAGGACAGGGGGCAATACTCTGGGGCCAACGTCCTGACTTTC. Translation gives CASSKGREDRGQYSGANVLTF.

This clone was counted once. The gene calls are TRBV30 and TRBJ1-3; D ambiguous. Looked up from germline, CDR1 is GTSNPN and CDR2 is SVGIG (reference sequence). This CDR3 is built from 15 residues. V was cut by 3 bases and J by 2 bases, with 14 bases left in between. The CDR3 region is CAWRPVNPAGNTIYF. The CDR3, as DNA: TGTGCCTGGAGGCCGGTCAACCCCGCTGGAAACACCATATATTTT.

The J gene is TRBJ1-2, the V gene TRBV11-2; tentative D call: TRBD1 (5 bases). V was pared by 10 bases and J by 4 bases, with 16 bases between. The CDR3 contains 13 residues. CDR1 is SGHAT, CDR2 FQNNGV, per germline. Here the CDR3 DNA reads TGTGCCACCTCCCAAGGGGTCCTCTATGGCTACACCTTC. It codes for CATSQGVLYGYTF.

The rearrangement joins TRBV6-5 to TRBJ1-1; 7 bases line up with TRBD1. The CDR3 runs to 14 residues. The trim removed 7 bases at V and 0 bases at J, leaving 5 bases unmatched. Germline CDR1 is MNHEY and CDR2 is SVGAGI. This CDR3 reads CASNAGTVNTEAFF. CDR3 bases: TGTGCCAGCAATGCCGGGACAGTGAACACTGAAGCTTTCTTT.

The CDR3 sequence: CASSPPVSYNEQFF. In DNA form, the CDR3 reads TGTGCCAGCAGCCCCCCAGTATCCTACAATGAGCAGTTCTTC. This sequence joins TRBV6-6 and TRBJ2-1; D not resolved. This CDR3 contains 14 residues. Germline V CDR1 and CDR2: MNHNY, SVGAGI (reference sequence). Trimming pared 6 bases from V and 1 base from J, leaving 10 bases between.